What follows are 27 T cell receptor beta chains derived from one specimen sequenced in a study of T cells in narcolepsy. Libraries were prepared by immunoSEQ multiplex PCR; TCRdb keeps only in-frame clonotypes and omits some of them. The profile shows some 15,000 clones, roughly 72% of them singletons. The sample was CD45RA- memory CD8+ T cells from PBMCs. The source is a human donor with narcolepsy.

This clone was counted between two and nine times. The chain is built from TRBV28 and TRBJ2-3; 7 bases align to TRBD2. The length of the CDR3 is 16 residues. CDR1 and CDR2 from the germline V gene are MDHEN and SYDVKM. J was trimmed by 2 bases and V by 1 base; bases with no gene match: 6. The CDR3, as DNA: TGTGCCAGCAGTTTATACGCGGGGGAGACCACAGATACGCAGTATTTT. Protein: CASSLYAGETTDTQYF.

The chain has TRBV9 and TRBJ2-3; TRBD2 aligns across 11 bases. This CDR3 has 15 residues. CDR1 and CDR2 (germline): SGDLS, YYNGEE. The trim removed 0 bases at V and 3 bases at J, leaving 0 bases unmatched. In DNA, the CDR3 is TGTGCCAGCAGCGTAGCTAGCGGGAGGACAGATACGCAGTATTTT. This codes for CASSVASGRTDTQYF.

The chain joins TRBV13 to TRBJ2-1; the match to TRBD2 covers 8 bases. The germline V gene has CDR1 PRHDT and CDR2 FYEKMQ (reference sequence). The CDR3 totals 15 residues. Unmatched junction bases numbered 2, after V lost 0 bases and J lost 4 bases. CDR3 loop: CASSLGLAEYNEQFF. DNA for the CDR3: TGTGCCAGCAGCTTAGGACTAGCGGAATACAATGAGCAGTTCTTC. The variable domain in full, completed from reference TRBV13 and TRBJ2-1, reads AAGVIQSPRHLIKEKRETATLKCYPIPRHDTVYWYQQGPGQDPQFLISFYEKMQSDKGSIPDRFSAQQFSDYHSELNMSSLELGDSALYFCASSLGLAEYNEQFFGPGTRLTVL.

The DNA of the CDR3 is TGCGCCAGCAGCTTACAAAGTGACAGGTTTGCTAACTATGGCTACACCTTC. Its translation is CASSLQSDRFANYGYTF. The chain uses TRBV4-1 and TRBJ1-2, with D possibly TRBD1 on 6 matching bases. The CDR3 has 17 amino acids. Germline assignment: CDR1 MGHRA and CDR2 YSYEKL. V lost 5 bases and J 0 bases, leaving 19 bases between the germline ends.

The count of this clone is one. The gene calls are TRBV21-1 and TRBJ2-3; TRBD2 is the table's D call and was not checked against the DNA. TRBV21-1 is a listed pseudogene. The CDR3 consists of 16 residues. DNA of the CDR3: TGTGCCAGCAGCAAATTAGTACCCCGGGGCACAGATACGCAGTATTTT. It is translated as CASSKLVPRGTDTQYF.

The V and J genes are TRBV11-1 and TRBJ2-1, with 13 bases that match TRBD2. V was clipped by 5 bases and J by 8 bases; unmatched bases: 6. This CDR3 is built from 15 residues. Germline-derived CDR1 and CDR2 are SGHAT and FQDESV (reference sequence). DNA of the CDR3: TGTGCCAGCAGCCTACTAGCGGGAGGGCTCGATGAGCAGTTCTTC. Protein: CASSLLAGGLDEQFF. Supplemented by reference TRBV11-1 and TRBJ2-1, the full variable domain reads EAEVAQSPRYKITEKSQAVAFWCDPISGHATLYWYRQILGQGPELLVQFQDESVVDDSQLPKDRFSAERLKGVDSTLKIQPAELGDSAMYLCASSLLAGGLDEQFFGPGTRLTVL.

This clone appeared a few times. The DNA for the CDR3 is TGCGCCAGCAGCGCACCCTCGGGGGCCCGAAAACTGTTTTTT. This sequence encodes CASSAPSGARKLFF. The chain employs TRBV4-1 and TRBJ1-4; D perhaps matches TRBD1 (6 bases). This CDR3 comprises 14 residues. Deletions cut 5 bases from V and 10 bases from J, with 17 bases between. Germline V gives CDR1 MGHRA, CDR2 YSYEKL.

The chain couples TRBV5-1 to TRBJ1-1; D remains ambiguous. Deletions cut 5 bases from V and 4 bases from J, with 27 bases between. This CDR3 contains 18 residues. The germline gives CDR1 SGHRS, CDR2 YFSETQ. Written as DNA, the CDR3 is TGCGCCAGCAGACGAAATCCATCCCGGCTATACGAGGGCACTGAAGCTTTCTTT. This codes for CASRRNPSRLYEGTEAFF.

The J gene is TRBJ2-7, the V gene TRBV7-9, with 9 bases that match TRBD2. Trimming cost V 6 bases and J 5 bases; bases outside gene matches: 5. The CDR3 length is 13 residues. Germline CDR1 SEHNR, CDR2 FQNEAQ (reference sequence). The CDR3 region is CASSSGSFHEQYF. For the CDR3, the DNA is TGTGCCAGCAGTAGCGGGAGCTTCCACGAGCAGTACTTC.

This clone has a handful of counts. CDR3 nucleotides: TGTGCCAGCAGTGATGGGCAGGGATACGAGCAGTACTTC. Translated: CASSDGQGYEQYF. This chain connects TRBV6-1 to TRBJ2-7; TRBD1 might be the D (5 bases). V dropped 3 bases and J dropped 4 bases, with 10 bases sitting between them. The CDR3 runs 13 residues. Germline-derived CDR1 and CDR2 are MNHNS and SASEGT.

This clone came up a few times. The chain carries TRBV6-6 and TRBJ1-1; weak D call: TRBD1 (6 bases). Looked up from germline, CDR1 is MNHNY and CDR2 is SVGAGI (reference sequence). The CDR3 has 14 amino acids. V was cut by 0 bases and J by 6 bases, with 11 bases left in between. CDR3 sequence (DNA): TGTGCCAGCAGTTACTCGTACAGGGAAGCTGAAGCTTTCTTT. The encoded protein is CASSYSYREAEAFF.

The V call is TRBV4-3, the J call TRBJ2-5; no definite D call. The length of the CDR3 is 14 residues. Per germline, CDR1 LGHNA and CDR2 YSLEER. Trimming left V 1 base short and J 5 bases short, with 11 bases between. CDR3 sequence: CASSQAFLGETQYF. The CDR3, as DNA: TGCGCCAGCAGCCAAGCCTTCCTTGGGGAGACCCAGTACTTC.

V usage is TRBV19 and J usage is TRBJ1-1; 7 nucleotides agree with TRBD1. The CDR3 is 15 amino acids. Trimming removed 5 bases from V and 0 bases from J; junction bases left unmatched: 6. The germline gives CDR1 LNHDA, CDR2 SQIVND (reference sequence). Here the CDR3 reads CASSSPTGLNTEAFF. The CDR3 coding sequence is TGTGCCAGTAGTTCCCCGACAGGGCTGAACACTGAAGCTTTCTTT.

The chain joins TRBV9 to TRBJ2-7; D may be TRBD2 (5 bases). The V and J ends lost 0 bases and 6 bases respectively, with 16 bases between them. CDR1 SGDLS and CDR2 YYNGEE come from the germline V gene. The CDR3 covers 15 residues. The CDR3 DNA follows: TGTGCCAGCAGCGTAGAAGACGGAGGTGGGTTCGAGCAGTACTTC. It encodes CASSVEDGGGFEQYF.

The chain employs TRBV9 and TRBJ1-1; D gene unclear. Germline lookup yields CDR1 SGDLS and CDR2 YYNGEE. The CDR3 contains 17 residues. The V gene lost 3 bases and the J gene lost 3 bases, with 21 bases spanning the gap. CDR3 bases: TGTGCCAGCAGCGCCCATACGGGTCGGGGTGTGGACACTGAAGCTTTCTTT. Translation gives CASSAHTGRGVDTEAFF.

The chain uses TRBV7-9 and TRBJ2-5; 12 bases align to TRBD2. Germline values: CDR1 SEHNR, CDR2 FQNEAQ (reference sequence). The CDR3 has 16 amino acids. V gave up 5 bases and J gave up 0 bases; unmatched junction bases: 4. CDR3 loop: CASSPTSGGNQETQYF. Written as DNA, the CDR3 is TGTGCCAGCAGCCCGACTAGCGGGGGAAACCAAGAGACCCAGTACTTC.

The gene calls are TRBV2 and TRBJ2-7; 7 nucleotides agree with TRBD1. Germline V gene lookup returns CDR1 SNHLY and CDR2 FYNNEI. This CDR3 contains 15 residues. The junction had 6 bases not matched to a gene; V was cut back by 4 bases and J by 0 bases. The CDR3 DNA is TGTGCCAGCAGTGCGCAGACAGGGAGCTCCTACGAGCAGTACTTC. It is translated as CASSAQTGSSYEQYF. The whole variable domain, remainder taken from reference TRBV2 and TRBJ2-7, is EPEVTQTPSHQVTQMGQEVILRCVPISNHLYFYWYRQILGQKVEFLVSFYNNEISEKSEIFDDQFSVERPDGSNFTLKIRSTKLEDSAMYFCASSAQTGSSYEQYFGPGTRLTVT.

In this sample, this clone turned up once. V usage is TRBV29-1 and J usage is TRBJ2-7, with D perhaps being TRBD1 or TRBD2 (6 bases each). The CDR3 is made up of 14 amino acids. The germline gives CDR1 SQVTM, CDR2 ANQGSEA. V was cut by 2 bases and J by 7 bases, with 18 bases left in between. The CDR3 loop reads CSVEIGPGAGEQYF. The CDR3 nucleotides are TGCAGCGTTGAAATTGGACCGGGGGCGGGGGAGCAGTACTTC.

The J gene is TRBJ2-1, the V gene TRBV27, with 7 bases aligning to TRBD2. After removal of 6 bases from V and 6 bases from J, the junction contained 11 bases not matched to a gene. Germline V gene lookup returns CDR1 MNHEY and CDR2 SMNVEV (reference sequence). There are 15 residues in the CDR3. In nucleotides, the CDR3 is TGTGCCAGCAGCTTTAGCCCGACTAGCACCAATGAGCAGTTCTTC. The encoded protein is CASSFSPTSTNEQFF.

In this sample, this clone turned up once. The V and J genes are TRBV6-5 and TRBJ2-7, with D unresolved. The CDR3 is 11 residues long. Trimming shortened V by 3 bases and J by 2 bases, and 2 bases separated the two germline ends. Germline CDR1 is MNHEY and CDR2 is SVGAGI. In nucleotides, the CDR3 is TGTGCCAGCAGTTATGCCTACGAGCAGTACTTC. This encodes CASSYAYEQYF.

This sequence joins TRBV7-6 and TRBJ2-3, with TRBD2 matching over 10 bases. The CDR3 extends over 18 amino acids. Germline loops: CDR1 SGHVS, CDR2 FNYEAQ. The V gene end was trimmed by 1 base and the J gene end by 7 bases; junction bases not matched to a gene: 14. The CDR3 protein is CASSLVNPEASGSNTQYF. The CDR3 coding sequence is TGTGCCAGCAGCTTAGTCAACCCCGAGGCTAGCGGGAGTAATACGCAGTATTTT.

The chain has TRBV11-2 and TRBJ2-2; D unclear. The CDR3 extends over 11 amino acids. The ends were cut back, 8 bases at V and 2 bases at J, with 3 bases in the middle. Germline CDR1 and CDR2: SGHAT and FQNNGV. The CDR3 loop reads CASGNTGELFF. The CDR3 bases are TGTGCCAGCGGAAACACCGGGGAGCTGTTTTTT.

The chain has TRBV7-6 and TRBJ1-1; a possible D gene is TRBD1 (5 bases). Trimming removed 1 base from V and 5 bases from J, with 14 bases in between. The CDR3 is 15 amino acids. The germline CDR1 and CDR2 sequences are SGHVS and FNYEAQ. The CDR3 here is CASSLEYGGGTEAFF. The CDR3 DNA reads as TGTGCCAGCAGCTTAGAATATGGGGGGGGGACTGAAGCTTTCTTT. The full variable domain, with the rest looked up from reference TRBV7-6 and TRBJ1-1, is GAGVSQSPRYKVTKRGQDVALRCDPISGHVSLYWYRQALGQGPEFLTYFNYEAQQDKSGLPNDRFSAERPEGSISTLTIQRTEQRDSAMYRCASSLEYGGGTEAFFGQGTRLTVV.

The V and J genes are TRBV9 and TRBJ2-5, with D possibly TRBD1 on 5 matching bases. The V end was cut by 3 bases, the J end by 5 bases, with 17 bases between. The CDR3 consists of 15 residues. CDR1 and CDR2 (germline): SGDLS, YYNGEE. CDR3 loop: CASSEGILAWETQYF. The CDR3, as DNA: TGTGCCAGCAGCGAGGGGATATTGGCATGGGAGACCCAGTACTTC. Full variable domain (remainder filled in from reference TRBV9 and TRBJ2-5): DSGVTQTPKHLITATGQRVTLRCSPRSGDLSVYWYQQSLDQGLQFLIQYYNGEERAKGNILERFSAQQFPDLHSELNLSSLELGDSALYFCASSEGILAWETQYFGPGTRLLVL.

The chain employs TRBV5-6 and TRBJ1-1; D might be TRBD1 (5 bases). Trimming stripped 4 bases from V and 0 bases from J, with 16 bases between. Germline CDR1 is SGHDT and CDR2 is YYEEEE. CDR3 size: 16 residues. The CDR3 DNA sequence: TGTGCCAGCAGCAACACCCCCCGGGGGATGAACACTGAAGCTTTCTTT. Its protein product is CASSNTPRGMNTEAFF.

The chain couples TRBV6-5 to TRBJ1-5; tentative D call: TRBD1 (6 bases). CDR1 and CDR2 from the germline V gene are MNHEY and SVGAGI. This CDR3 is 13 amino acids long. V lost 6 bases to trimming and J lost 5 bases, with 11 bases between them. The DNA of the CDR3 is TGTGCCAGCAGCATTACAGGGTATCAGCCCCAGCATTTT. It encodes CASSITGYQPQHF.

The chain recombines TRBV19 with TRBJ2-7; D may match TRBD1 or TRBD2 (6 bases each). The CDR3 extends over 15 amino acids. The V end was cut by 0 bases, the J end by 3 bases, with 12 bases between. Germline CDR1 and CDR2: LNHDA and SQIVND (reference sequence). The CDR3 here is CASSIDTGGGYEQYF. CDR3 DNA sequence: TGTGCCAGTAGTATAGATACTGGAGGGGGCTACGAGCAGTACTTC. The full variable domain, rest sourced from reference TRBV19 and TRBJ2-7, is DGGITQSPKYLFRKEGQNVTLSCEQNLNHDAMYWYRQDPGQGLRLIYYSQIVNDFQKGDIAEGYSVSREKKESFPLTVTSAQKNPTAFYLCASSIDTGGGYEQYFGPGTRLTVT.